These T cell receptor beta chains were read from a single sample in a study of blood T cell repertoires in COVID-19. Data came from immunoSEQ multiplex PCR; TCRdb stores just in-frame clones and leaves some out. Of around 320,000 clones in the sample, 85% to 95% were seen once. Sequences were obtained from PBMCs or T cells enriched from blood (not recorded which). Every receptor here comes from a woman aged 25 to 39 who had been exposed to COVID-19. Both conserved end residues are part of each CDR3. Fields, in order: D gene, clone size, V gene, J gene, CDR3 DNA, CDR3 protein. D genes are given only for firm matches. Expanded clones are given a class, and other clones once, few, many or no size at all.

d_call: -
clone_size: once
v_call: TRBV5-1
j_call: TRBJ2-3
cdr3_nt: TGCGCCAGCAGCTTATCGGGGAAAGATACGCAGTATTTT
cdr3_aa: CASSLSGKDTQYF

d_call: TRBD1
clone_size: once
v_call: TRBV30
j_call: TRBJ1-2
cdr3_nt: TGTGCCTGGAGTGGCAGGGGGCATGACTATGGCTACACCTTC
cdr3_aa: CAWSGRGHDYGYTF

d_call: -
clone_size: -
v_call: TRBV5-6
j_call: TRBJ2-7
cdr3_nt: TGTGCCAGCAGGACGGGGTACAGCTCCTACGAGCAGTACTTC
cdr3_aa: CASRTGYSSYEQYF

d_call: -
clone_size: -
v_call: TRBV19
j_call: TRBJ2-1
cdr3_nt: TGTGCCAGTAGCATACAGGGATCCTACAATGAGCAGTTCTTC
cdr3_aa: CASSIQGSYNEQFF

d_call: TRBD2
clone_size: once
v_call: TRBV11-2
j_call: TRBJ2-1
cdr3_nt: TGTGCCAGCAGCTTATCAGTGAGCGGGAACGGCTACAATGAGCAGTTCTTC
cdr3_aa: CASSLSVSGNGYNEQFF

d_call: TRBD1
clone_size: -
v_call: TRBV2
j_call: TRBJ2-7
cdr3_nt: TGTGCCAGCAGTGATGGACAGGGTTCCTACGAGCAGTACTTC
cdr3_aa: CASSDGQGSYEQYF

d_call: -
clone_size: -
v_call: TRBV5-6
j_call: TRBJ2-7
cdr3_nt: TGTGCCAGCAGCCGGAAGGGGGGGACTGAAGAGCAGTACTTC
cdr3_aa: CASSRKGGTEEQYF

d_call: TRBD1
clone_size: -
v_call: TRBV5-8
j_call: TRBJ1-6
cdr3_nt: TGTGCCAGCAGCTTGTCCCAACAGGGGTTCGGCTCACCCCTCCACTTT
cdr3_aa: CASSLSQQGFGSPLHF

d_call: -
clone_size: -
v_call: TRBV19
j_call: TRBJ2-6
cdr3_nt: TGTGCCAGTAGGGCAGGCCTGTTTCCTTCTGGGGCCAACGTCCTGACTTTC
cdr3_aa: CASRAGLFPSGANVLTF

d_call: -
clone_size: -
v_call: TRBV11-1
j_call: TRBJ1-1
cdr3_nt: TGTGCCAGCAGCTTGTCAACTAACACTGAAGCTTTCTTT
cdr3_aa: CASSLSTNTEAFF

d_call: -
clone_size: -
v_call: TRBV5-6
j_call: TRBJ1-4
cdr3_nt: TGTGCCAGCAGCTTGGGATACGGGACAACTAATGAAAAACTGTTTTTT
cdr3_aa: CASSLGYGTTNEKLFF

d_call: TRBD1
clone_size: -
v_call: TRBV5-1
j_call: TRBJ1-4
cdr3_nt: TGCGCCAGTAGGCAGGGGGCTAATGAAAAACTGTTTTTT
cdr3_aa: CASRQGANEKLFF

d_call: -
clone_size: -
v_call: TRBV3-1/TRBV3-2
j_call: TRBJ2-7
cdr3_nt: TGTGCCAGCAGCGCAGGACTAACCATCTACGAGCAGTACTTC
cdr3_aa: CASSAGLTIYEQYF

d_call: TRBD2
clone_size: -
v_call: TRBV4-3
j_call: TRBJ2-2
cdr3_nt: TGCGCCAGCAGCCAAGTGGGGCGGGGGGTCACCGGGGAGCTGTTTTTT
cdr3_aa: CASSQVGRGVTGELFF

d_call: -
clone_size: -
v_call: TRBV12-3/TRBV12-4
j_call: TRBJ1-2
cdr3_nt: TGTGCCAGCAGACCCCCCGAGTATGGCTACACCTTC
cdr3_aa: CASRPPEYGYTF

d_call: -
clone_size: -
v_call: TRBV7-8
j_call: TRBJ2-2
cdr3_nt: TGTGCCAGCAGCTTTTCTTATTCGAACACCGGGGAGCTGTTTTTT
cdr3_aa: CASSFSYSNTGELFF

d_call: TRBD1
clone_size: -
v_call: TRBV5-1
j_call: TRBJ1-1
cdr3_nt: TGCGCCAGCAGCCCGGACAGGACCCAGAACACTGAAGCTTTCTTT
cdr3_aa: CASSPDRTQNTEAFF

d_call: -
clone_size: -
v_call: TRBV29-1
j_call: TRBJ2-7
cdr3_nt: TGCAGCGTTGCCCCCATTCCCTCCTACGAGCAGTACTTC
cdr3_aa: CSVAPIPSYEQYF

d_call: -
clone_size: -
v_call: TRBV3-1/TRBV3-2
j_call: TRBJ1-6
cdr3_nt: TGTGCCAGCAGCCGCGGACAGAATTCACCCCTCCACTTT
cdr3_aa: CASSRGQNSPLHF

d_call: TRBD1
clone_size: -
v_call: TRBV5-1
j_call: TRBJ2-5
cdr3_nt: TGCGCCAGCAGCCTAGACAGGGGGCGGAAGACCCAGTACTTC
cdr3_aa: CASSLDRGRKTQYF

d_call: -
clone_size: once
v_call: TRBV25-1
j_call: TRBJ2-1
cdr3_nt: TGTGCCAGCAGTGAAGCGGGGAACTGGAATGAGCAGTTCTTC
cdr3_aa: CASSEAGNWNEQFF

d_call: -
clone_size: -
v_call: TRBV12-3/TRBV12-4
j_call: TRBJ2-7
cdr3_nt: TGTGCCAGCAGTTCGGGCTACGAGCAGTACTTC
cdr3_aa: CASSSGYEQYF

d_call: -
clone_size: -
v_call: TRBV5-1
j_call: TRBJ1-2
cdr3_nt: TGCGCCAGCAGCTTGGCCACAGGGAACTATGGCTACACCTTC
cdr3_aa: CASSLATGNYGYTF

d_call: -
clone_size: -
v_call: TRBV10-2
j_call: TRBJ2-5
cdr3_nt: TGCGCCAGCAGTGAGGGCTCGACCCAGTACTTC
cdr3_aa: CASSEGSTQYF